The rows below give T cell receptor beta chains drawn from one sample of a study of identical twins. TCRdb used MiXCR to reprocess the 5' RACE reads, holding one entry per CDR3 protein. The data hold around 100,000 distinct CDR3 sequences, with about 6% observed a single time. The sample comprised memory T cells sorted from blood. The receptors come from a woman aged 45 to 65 in good health. CDR3s include the opening cysteine and the closing phenylalanine or tryptophan. D genes are given only for firm matches. Size tells how often a clone was seen (once, few, many) or the class of an expanded clone, and some rows leave it out.

J gene,D gene,clone size,V gene,CDR3 protein,CDR3 DNA
TRBJ2-1,TRBD2,NA,TRBV2,CASSVVAGGGEQFF,TGTGCCAGCAGTGTGGTAGCGGGAGGGGGTGAGCAGTTCTTC
TRBJ1-2,NA,many,TRBV29-1,CSVVWANYGYTF,TGCAGCGTTGTATGGGCTAACTATGGCTACACCTTC
TRBJ2-2,NA,many,TRBV5-1,CASGGWTGTGELFF,TGCGCCAGCGGGGGATGGACTGGCACCGGGGAGCTGTTTTTT
TRBJ2-3,NA,few,TRBV20-1,CSARDWGSPSGRPDTQYF,TGCAGTGCTAGAGATTGGGGAAGTCCATCGGGTCGTCCAGATACGCAGTATTTT
TRBJ2-2,NA,many,TRBV7-6,CASSLVPPDSNTGELFF,TGTGCCAGCAGCTTAGTTCCCCCGGACAGCAACACCGGGGAGCTGTTTTTT
TRBJ2-1,NA,medium-sized,TRBV5-1,CASSLNEQFF,TGCGCCAGCAGCTTAAATGAGCAGTTCTTC
TRBJ1-2,NA,NA,TRBV19,CASRDTGNYGYTF,TGTGCCAGCAGGGATACGGGCAACTATGGCTACACCTTC
TRBJ1-1,TRBD1,few,TRBV10-3,CAISESGGGAGAFF,TGTGCCATCAGTGAGTCTGGAGGGGGCGCAGGAGCTTTCTTT
TRBJ2-1,TRBD2,few,TRBV19,CASRVWASGVSEQFF,TGTGCCAGTAGGGTATGGGCTAGCGGGGTCTCGGAGCAGTTCTTC
TRBJ1-1,NA,many,TRBV7-2,CASSFNQALTEAFF,TGTGCCAGCAGCTTCAACCAGGCGCTCACTGAAGCTTTCTTT
TRBJ2-5,TRBD1,many,TRBV3-1,CASSQDRGGRQETQYF,TGTGCCAGCAGCCAAGATCGAGGGGGCAGGCAAGAGACCCAGTACTTC